The source of this T cell receptor beta chain is a study of siplizumab effects on memory and regulatory T cells. Study-wide results and caveats: Alloreactive sequences traceable to unstimulated CD4+ memory cells declined significantly under siplizumab.

Clones were sequenced by immunoSEQ multiplex PCR, and TCRdb holds only the in-frame ones, with some missing. Here the sample spans around 100,000 clones, around 90% being singletons. The V and J ends lost 4 bases and 1 base respectively, with 8 bases between them. The CDR3 runs to 13 residues. Germline lookup yields CDR1 SGHKS and CDR2 YYEKEE (reference sequence). Regarding this clone: Its target is unknown.

Sequenced material: CD4+ T cells sorted from blood. The receptor's source is a human donor in good health. V usage is TRBV5-5 and J usage is TRBJ1-1; D is unresolved. CDR3 in amino acids: CASSPDTNTEAFF. Written as DNA, the CDR3 is TGTGCCAGCAGCCCAGACACGAACACTGAAGCTTTCTTT.